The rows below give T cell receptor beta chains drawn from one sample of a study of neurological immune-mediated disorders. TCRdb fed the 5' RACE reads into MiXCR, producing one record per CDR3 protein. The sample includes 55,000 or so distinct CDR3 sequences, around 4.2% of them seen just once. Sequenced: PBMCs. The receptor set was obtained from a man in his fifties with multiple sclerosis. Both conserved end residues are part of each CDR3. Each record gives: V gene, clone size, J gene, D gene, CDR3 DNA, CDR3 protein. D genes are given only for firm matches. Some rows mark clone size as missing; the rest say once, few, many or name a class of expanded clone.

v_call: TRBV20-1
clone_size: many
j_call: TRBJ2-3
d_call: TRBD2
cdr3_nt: TGCAGTGCTAGAGGGGTTAGCGGGAGGCCAGATACGCAGTATTTT
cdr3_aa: CSARGVSGRPDTQYF

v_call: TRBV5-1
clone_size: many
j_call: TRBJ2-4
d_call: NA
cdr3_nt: TGCGCCAGCAGCCGAGCTAGTGGGATTGGGTCGGTGGCCAAAAACATTCAGTACTTC
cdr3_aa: CASSRASGIGSVAKNIQYF

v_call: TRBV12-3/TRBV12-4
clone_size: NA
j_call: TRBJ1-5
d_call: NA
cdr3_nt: TGTGCCAGCAGCTCGGGGCAGAATAGCAATCAGCCCCAGAATTTT
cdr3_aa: CASSSGQNSNQPQNF

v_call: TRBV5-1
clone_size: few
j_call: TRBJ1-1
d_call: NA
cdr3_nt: TGCGCCAGCAGCTTCCGGGACCCCGGAGGAACTGAAGCTTTCTTT
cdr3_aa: CASSFRDPGGTEAFF

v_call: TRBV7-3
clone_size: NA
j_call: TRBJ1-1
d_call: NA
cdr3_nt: TGTGCCAGCAGCTTACTGGGCGGGGGAGAAGCTTTCTTT
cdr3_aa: CASSLLGGGEAFF

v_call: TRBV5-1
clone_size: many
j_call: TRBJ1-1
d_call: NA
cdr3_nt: TGCGCCAGCAGCTTGGAGGGCAGGGAAGCTTTCTTT
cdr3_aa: CASSLEGREAFF

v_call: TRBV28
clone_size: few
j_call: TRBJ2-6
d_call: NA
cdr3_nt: TGTGCCAGCAGCCAACCCAGGGCTTTCCCCTCTGGGGCCAACGTCCTGACTTTC
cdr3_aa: CASSQPRAFPSGANVLTF

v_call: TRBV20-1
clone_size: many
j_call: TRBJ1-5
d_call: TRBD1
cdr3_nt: TGCAGTGCTAGAGAAGGGACAGCGTTAGGGCCCCAGCATTTT
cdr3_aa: CSAREGTALGPQHF

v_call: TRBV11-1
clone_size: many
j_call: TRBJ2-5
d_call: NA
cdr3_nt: TGTGCCAGCAGCCCTCTTAGGGGGGAGACTAGTTGGGAGACCCAGTACTTC
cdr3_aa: CASSPLRGETSWETQYF

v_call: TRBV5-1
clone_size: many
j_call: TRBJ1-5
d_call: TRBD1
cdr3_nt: TGCGCCAGCAGCCAGACAGGGGGTAGCAATCAGCCCCAGAATTTT
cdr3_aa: CASSQTGGSNQPQNF

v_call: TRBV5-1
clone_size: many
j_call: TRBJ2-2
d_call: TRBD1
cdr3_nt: TGCGCCAGCAGCAGACAGACAGGGGACGGCGGGGAGCTGTTTTTT
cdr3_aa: CASSRQTGDGGELFF

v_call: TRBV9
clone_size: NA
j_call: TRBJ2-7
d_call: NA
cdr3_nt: TGTGTCAGCAGCGTAGAGTCAGGGGGGATGGAGCAGTACTTC
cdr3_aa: CVSSVESGGMEQYF

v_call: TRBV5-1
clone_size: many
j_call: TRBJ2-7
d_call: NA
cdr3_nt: TGCGCCAGCAGCTTGGCCCTGAGCAGCGAGCAGTACTTC
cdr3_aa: CASSLALSSEQYF

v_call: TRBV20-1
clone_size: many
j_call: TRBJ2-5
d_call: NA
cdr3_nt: TGCAGTGCTAGTCGACCCCCAAAACAGGGACGAGAGACCCAGTACTTC
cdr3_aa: CSASRPPKQGRETQYF

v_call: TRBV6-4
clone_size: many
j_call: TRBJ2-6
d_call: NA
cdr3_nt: TGTGCCAGCAGTGACGGACAGGGGGCCAACGTCCTGACTTTC
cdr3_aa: CASSDGQGANVLTF

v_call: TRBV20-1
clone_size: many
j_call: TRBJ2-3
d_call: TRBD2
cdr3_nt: TGCAGTGCTGGAACCTTAGCGGGAGTAACAGATACGCAGTATTTT
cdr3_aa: CSAGTLAGVTDTQYF

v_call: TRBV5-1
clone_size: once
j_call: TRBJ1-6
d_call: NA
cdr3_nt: TGCGCCAGCAGCTTGGTAGGGTTTATTAATTCACCCCTCAACTTT
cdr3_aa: CASSLVGFINSPLNF

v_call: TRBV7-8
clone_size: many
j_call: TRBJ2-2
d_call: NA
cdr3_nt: TGTGCCAGCAGCTTAGCGCGCGGGCGCCCCGGGGAGCTGTTTTTT
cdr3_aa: CASSLARGRPGELFF

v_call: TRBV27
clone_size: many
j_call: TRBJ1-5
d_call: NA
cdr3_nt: TGTGCCAGCAGTTTTGCGGGGCTCTATCAGCCCCAGCATTTT
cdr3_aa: CASSFAGLYQPQHF

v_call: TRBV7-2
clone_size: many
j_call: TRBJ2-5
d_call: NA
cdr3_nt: TGTGCCAGCAGCATACACCGTGAAGAGACCCAGTACTTC
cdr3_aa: CASSIHREETQYF

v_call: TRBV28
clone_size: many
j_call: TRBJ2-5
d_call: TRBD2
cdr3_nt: TGTGCCAGCAGCCCGGGACTAGTGGAGACCCAGTACTTC
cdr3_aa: CASSPGLVETQYF

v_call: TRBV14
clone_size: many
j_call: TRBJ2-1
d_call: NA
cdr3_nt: TGTGCCAGCAGCCCCGGGGGATTTGAGCAGTTCTTC
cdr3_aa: CASSPGGFEQFF

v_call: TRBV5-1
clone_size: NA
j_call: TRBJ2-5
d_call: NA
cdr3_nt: TGCGCCAGCAGCTTGGGGCAGGGATTTTTACAAGAGACCCAGTACTTC
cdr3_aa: CASSLGQGFLQETQYF

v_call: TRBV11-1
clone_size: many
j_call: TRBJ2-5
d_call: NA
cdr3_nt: TGTGCCAGCAGCTTAAACAAGAACCAAGAGACCCAGTACTTC
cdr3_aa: CASSLNKNQETQYF

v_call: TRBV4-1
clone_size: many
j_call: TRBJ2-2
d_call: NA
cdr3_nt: TGCGCCGGCAGCAGGGCGTGGGACACCGGGGAGCTGTTTTTT
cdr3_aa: CAGSRAWDTGELFF

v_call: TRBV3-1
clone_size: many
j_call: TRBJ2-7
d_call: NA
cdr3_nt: TGTGCCAGCAGCCACCCCGAGGGTGGCGAGCAGTACTTC
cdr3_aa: CASSHPEGGEQYF

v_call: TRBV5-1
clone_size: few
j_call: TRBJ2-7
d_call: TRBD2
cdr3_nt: TGCGCCAGCAGCTTTAGCGGGGAAGGCTACGAGCAGTACTTC
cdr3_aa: CASSFSGEGYEQYF

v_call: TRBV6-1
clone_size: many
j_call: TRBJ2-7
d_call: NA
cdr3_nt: TGTGCCAGCAGTGATCAAGGTTGGGGAACAATAGCCTACGAGCAGTACTTC
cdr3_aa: CASSDQGWGTIAYEQYF

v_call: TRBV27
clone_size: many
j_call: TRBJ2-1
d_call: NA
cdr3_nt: TGTGCCAGCAGTTTATCGGGTAGGGAAGGTGAGCAGTTCTTC
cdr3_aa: CASSLSGREGEQFF

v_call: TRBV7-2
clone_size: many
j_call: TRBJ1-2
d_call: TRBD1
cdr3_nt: TGTGCCAGCAGCTCGGGACAGGGGGCTTATGGCTACACCTTC
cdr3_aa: CASSSGQGAYGYTF

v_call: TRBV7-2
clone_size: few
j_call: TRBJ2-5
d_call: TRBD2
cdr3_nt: TGTGCCAGCACAGCGGGAGGCGAGACCCAGTACTTC
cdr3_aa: CASTAGGETQYF

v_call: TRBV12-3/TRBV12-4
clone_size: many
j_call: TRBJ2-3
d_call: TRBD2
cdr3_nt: TGTGCCAGCAGTTCGATAGCGGGAGGGACAGATACGCAGTATTTT
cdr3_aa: CASSSIAGGTDTQYF

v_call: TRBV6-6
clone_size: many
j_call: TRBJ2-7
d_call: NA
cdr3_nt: TGTGCCAGCAGTTACTCGGGTGTGGGGAGAATTCCCTACGAGCAGTACTTC
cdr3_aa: CASSYSGVGRIPYEQYF

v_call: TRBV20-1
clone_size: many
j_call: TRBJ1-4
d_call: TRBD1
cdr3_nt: TGCAGTGCTAAGGGACAGGGAGGGAGTAATGAAAAACTGTTTTTT
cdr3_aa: CSAKGQGGSNEKLFF

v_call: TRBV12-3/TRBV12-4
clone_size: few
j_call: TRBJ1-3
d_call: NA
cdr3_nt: TGTGCCAGCAGGGCGGACAGTCCCGGAAACACCATATATTTT
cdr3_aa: CASRADSPGNTIYF

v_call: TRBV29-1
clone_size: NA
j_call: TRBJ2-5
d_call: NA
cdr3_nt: TGCAGCGTCCGACAGGGAGGCCAAGAGACCCAGTACTTC
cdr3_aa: CSVRQGGQETQYF

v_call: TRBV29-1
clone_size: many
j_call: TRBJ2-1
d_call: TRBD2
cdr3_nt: TGCAGCGTCTACCCACTAGCGGGGGGTACCCGCTCCTACAATGAGCAGTTCTTC
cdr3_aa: CSVYPLAGGTRSYNEQFF

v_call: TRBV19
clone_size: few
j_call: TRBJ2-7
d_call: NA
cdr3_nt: TGTGCCAGTAGTACCACCGCCGGGGCCTACGAGCAGTACTTC
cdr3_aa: CASSTTAGAYEQYF

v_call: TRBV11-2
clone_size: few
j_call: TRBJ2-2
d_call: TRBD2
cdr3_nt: TGTGCCAGCAGCTTCACTAGCGGGACTGTCGGGGAGCTGTTTTTT
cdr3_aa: CASSFTSGTVGELFF

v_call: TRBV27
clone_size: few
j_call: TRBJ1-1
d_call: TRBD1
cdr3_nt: TGTGCCAGCAGTGCAATCACAGGGGTCGACACTGAAGCTTTCTTT
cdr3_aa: CASSAITGVDTEAFF

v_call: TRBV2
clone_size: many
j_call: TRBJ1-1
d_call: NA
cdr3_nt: TGTGCCAGCAGTCCACTCGACAGGCCAATGGGGATTATGAACACTGAAGCTTTCTTT
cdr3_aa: CASSPLDRPMGIMNTEAFF

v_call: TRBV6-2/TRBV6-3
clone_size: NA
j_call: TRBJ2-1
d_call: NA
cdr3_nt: TGTGCCAGCAGTTACATGGATGAGCAGTTCTTC
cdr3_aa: CASSYMDEQFF

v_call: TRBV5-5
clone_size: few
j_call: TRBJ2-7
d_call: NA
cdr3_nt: TGTGCCAGCAGCTTCCAGACCTACGAGCAGTACTTC
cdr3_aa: CASSFQTYEQYF

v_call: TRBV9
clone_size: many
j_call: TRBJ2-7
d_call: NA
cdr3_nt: TGTGCCAGCAGCGTAAGGAGTTTCGGGGAGCAGTACTTC
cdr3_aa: CASSVRSFGEQYF

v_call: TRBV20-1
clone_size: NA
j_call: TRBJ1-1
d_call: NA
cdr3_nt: TGCAGTGCTAGTGAGCAGTTGAACACTGAAGCTTTCTTT
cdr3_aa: CSASEQLNTEAFF

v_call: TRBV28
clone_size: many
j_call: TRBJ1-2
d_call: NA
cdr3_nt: TGTGCCAGCAGTTTCCCCAAGCAGGGTTTTGGGTATGGCTACACCTTC
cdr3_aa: CASSFPKQGFGYGYTF

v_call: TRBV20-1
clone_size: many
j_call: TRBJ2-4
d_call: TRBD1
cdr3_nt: TGCAGTGCTAGAGTAGGGACAGGGTTCGGGCTTGCCAAAAACATTCAGTACTTC
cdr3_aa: CSARVGTGFGLAKNIQYF